This T cell receptor (beta chain) is drawn from a study of type 1 regulatory T cells. On the study more broadly: T-allo10 is a Tr1-enriched, alloantigen-specific CD4 T cell product made in vitro. Study conclusions and caveats: Tr1 cells had a more restricted TCR repertoire than non-Tr1 cells.

One entry per CDR3 protein results from TCRdb running MiXCR on the reads. The data hold under 75,000 distinct CDR3 sequences, with 20% observed a single time. Regarding this clonotype: What it binds is not known.

Germline V gene data show CDR1 as LNHDA and CDR2 as SQIVND (reference sequence). The CDR3 is 13 residues long. Trimming left V 6 bases short and J 8 bases short, with 15 bases between. This clonotype originated in a human donor in good health. This sequence joins TRBV19 and TRBJ2-3; D assignment may be TRBD1 or TRBD2 (5 bases each). The specimen sequenced was cultured type 1 regulatory T (Tr1) cells, either the whole culture or a sorted fraction (not recorded which). The CDR3 bases are TGTGCCAGTAGCCCGGGACCAGTGAGTACGCAGTATTTT. As protein: CASSPGPVSTQYF.